Following are 5 T cell receptor beta chains from one sample sequenced in a study of blood T cell repertoires in COVID-19. The repertoire was sequenced with immunoSEQ multiplex PCR; TCRdb's copy has only in-frame clones and lacks some. This sample has around 210,000 clones, with 80% to 90% found just once. Material: peripheral blood. The origin of the receptors is a woman aged 70-85 years with acute or convalescent COVID-19.

CDR3 nucleotide sequence: TGTGCCAGCAGCCAACTTAGGGCGGGGGCGCTCATCTCACCCCTCCACTTT. Translated, it gives CASSQLRAGALISPLHF. The V gene is TRBV7-6, the J gene TRBJ1-6; TRBD1 might be the D (6 bases). Germline assignment: CDR1 SGHVS and CDR2 FNYEAQ. Trimming removed 5 bases at V and 10 bases at J, with 24 bases between. CDR3 length: 17 residues. Based on the CDR3 plus reference TRBV7-6 and TRBJ1-6, the full variable domain is GAGVSQSPRYKVTKRGQDVALRCDPISGHVSLYWYRQALGQGPEFLTYFNYEAQQDKSGLPNDRFSAERPEGSISTLTIQRTEQRDSAMYRCASSQLRAGALISPLHFGNGTRLTVT.

V and J are TRBV7-9 and TRBJ2-5, with 7 positions matching TRBD1. The CDR3 is made up of 15 amino acids. Germline CDR1 is SEHNR and CDR2 is FQNEAQ (reference sequence). Losses at the gene ends were 4 bases for V and 1 base for J; bases not matched to a gene: 6. CDR3 region: CASSSGQLFQETQYF. The CDR3 region has the DNA TGTGCCAGCAGCTCGGGACAGTTATTCCAAGAGACCCAGTACTTC.

This clone showed up just once. The genes are TRBV7-2 and TRBJ1-2; D is undetermined. Trimming cost V 5 bases and J 4 bases, with 14 bases left between them. The germline V gene has CDR1 SGHTA and CDR2 FQGNSA. The CDR3 has 14 residues. CDR3 bases: TGTGCCAGCAGCCGGGGAGACGAGCTCTATGGCTACACCTTC. Amino acids: CASSRGDELYGYTF.

CDR3 sequence (DNA): TGTGCCAGCTCTCGTCAGCCAGGGAACACTGAAGCTTTCTTT. As protein: CASSRQPGNTEAFF. The chain has TRBV7-2 and TRBJ1-1; D call uncertain. Trimming pared 8 bases from V and 1 base from J, leaving 14 bases between. The CDR3 has 14 amino acids. CDR1 SGHTA and CDR2 FQGNSA come from the germline V gene. Looking up the rest from reference TRBV7-2 and TRBJ1-1 gives the full variable domain: GAGVSQSPSNKVTEKGKDVELRCDPISGHTALYWYRQSLGQGLEFLIYFQGNSAPDKSGLPSDRFSAERTGGSVSTLTIQRTQQEDSAVYLCASSRQPGNTEAFFGQGTRLTVV.

This clone has a handful of counts. This sequence joins TRBV2 and TRBJ1-2; D not resolved. The CDR3 is 12 residues long. Germline lookup yields CDR1 SNHLY and CDR2 FYNNEI. The germline V and J ends were trimmed by 6 bases and 2 bases, with 7 bases remaining between them. The CDR3 coding sequence is TGTGCCAGCAGGACAACGAACTATGGCTACACCTTC. Translation gives CASRTTNYGYTF.